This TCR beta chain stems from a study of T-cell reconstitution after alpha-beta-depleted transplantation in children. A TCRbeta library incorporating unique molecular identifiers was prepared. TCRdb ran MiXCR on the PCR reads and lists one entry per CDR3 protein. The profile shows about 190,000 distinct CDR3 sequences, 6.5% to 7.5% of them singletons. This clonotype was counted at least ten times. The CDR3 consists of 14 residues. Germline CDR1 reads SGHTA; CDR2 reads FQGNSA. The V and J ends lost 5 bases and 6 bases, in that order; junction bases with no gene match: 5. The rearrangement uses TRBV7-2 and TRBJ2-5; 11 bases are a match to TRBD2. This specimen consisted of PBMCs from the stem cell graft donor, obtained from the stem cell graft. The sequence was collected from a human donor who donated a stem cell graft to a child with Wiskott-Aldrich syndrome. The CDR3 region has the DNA TGTGCCAGCAGCCCTACTAGCGGGAGACAGACCCAGTACTTC. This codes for CASSPTSGRQTQYF.